Presented here are 7 T cell receptor beta chains from one specimen sequenced in a study of shared clonotypes between healthy human individuals. Sequencing used immunoSEQ multiplex PCR; TCRdb keeps in-frame clones, though not all of them. Counted here are roughly 500,000 clones, more than 95% occurring once; the ten biggest clones make up about 0.059%. Input material: naive CD4+ T cells sorted from blood. Specified subset: CD45RA+ positively selected. Receptors were obtained from a woman in her 30s in good health.

This rearrangement joins TRBV6-5 to TRBJ2-2, with TRBD2 as a possible D gene (6 bases). The V and J ends lost 6 bases and 4 bases respectively, with 9 bases between them. This CDR3 comprises 13 residues. Germline CDR1 MNHEY, CDR2 SVGAGI. For the CDR3, the DNA is TGTGCCAGCAGCCCCGGGGGCACCGGGGAGCTGTTTTTT. Protein: CASSPGGTGELFF.

A few counts support this clone. This chain uses TRBV6-1 with TRBJ1-5; D remains unclear. The CDR3 spans 13 residues. Trimming took 1 base from V and 7 from J, leaving 8 bases between them. Germline loops: CDR1 MNHNS, CDR2 SASEGT. The CDR3 here is CASSEEGRQPQHF. CDR3 coding DNA: TGTGCCAGCAGTGAAGAGGGCAGGCAGCCCCAGCATTTT.

V and J are TRBV11-2 and TRBJ1-1; D remains unclear. V lost 5 bases, J lost 2 bases, and 9 bases lay in between. The CDR3 consists of 13 residues. Per the germline V gene, CDR1 is SGHAT and CDR2 is FQNNGV. CDR3 sequence: CASSKRENTEAFF. As DNA, the CDR3 is TGTGCCAGCAGCAAAAGGGAAAACACTGAAGCTTTCTTT.

The chain employs TRBV19 and TRBJ2-1, with TRBD1 as a possible D gene (6 bases). Germline CDR1 is LNHDA and CDR2 is SQIVND (reference sequence). Trimming removed 11 bases from V and 5 bases from J, with 13 bases in between. The CDR3 length is 12 residues. CDR3 coding DNA: TGTGCCTCCTGGACAGAACACAATGAGCAGTTCTTC. This gives the protein CASWTEHNEQFF. The complete variable domain, with remaining parts taken from reference TRBV19 and TRBJ2-1, reads DGGITQSPKYLFRKEGQNVTLSCEQNLNHDAMYWYRQDPGQGLRLIYYSQIVNDFQKGDIAEGYSVSREKKESFPLTVTSAQKNPTAFYLCASWTEHNEQFFGPGTRLTVL.

The chain links TRBV7-7 to TRBJ2-5; D uncertain. Trimming took off 1 base at V and 4 bases at J, with 10 bases between the two ends. Germline values: CDR1 SSHAT, CDR2 FNYEAQ (reference sequence). This CDR3 spans 14 amino acids. The CDR3 DNA follows: TGTGCCAGCAGCTTAGTTTCACACTCAGAGACCCAGTACTTC. Residues: CASSLVSHSETQYF.

CDR3 in DNA: TGTGCCAGCTCACTCGGACTAGCGGGAGATATCCTCGACGAGCAGTACTTC. Protein: CASSLGLAGDILDEQYF. The V gene is TRBV18, the J gene TRBJ2-7, with 13 bases identical to TRBD2. J was trimmed by 5 bases and V by 4 bases; bases with no gene match: 11. From germline, CDR1 is KGHSH and CDR2 LQKENI. The CDR3 is made up of 17 amino acids.

V usage is TRBV5-4 and J usage is TRBJ1-5; 9 nucleotides line up with TRBD1. The length of the CDR3 is 13 residues. J was trimmed by 9 bases and V by 3 bases; bases with no gene match: 4. CDR1 is SGHNT, CDR2 YYREEE, per germline (reference sequence). In DNA form, the CDR3 reads TGTGCCAGCAGCTCGGGACAGGGAGTGCCCCAGCATTTT. Protein: CASSSGQGVPQHF.